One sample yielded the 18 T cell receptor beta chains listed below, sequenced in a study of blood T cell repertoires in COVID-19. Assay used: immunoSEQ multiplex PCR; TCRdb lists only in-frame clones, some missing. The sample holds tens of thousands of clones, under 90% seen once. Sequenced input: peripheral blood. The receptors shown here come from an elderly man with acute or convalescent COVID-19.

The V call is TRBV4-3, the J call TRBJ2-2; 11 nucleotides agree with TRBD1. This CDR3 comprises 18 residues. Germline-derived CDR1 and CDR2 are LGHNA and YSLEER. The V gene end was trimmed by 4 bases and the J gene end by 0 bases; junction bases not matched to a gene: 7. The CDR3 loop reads CASSPRGTGGPNTGELFF. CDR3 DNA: TGCGCCAGCAGCCCACGCGGGACAGGGGGTCCGAACACCGGGGAGCTGTTTTTT.

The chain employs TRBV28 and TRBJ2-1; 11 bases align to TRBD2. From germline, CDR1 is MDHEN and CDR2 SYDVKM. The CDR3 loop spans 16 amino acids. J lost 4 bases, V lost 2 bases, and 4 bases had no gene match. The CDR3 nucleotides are TGTGCCAGCAGTTTAGGGGGGACTAGCGGATACAATGAGCAGTTCTTC. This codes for CASSLGGTSGYNEQFF.

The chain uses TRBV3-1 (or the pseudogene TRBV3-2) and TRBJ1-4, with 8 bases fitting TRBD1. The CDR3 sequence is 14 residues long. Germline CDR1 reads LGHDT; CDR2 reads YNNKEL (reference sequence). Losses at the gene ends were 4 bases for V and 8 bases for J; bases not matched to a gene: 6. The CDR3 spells CASSPTGGKEKLFF. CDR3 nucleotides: TGTGCCAGCAGCCCTACAGGGGGTAAGGAAAAACTGTTTTTT.

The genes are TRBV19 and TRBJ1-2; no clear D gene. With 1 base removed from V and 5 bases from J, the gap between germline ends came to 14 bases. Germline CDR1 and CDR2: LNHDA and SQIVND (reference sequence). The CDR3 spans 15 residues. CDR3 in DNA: TGTGCCAGTAGTATAGTTCTACCCAGGCAGTATGGCTACACCTTC. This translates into CASSIVLPRQYGYTF.

CDR3 sequence: CASSRTGTLAKNIQYF. The CDR3 region has the DNA TGTGCCAGCAGCCGCACCGGGACTTTAGCCAAAAACATTCAGTACTTC. V and J are TRBV28 and TRBJ2-4, with a weak D call TRBD2 (6 bases). CDR1 is MDHEN, CDR2 SYDVKM, per germline. The CDR3 runs 16 residues. Deletions cut 6 bases from V and 0 bases from J, with 15 bases between. Looking up the rest from reference TRBV28 and TRBJ2-4 gives the full variable domain: DVKVTQSSRYLVKRTGEKVFLECVQDMDHENMFWYRQDPGLGLRLIYFSYDVKMKEKGDIPEGYSVSREKKERFSLILESASTNQTSMYLCASSRTGTLAKNIQYFGAGTRLSVL.

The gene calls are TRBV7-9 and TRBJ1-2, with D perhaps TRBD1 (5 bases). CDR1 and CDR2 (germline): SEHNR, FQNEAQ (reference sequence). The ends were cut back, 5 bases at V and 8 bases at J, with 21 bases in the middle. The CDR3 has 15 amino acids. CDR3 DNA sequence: TGTGCCAGCAGCCCGTGGGGCCGTGCAGTTTCGGGCTACACCTTC. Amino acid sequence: CASSPWGRAVSGYTF.

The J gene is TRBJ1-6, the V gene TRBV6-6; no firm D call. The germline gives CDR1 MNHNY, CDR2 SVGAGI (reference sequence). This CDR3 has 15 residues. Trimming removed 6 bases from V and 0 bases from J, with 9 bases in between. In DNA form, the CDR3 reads TGTGCCAGCAGGACGGCTAGCTCCTATAATTCACCCCTCCACTTT. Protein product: CASRTASSYNSPLHF.

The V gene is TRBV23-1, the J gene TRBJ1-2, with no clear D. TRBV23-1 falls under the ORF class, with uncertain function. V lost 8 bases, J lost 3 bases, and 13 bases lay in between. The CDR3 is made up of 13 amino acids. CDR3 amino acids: CASRERVDYGYTF. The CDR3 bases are TGCGCCAGCCGGGAGAGGGTAGACTATGGCTACACCTTC.

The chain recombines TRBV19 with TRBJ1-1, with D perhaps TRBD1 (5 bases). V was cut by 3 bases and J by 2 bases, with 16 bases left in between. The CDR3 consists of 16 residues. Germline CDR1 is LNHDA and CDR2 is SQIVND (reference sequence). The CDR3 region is CASSMVRGLRNTEAFF. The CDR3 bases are TGTGCCAGTAGTATGGTAAGGGGCTTACGAAACACTGAAGCTTTCTTT.

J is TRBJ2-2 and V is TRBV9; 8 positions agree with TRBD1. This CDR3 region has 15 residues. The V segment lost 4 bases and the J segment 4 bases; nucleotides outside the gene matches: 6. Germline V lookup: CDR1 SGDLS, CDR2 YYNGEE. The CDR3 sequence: CASSKQGASTGELFF. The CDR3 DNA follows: TGTGCCAGCAGCAAGCAGGGGGCGAGCACCGGGGAGCTGTTTTTT. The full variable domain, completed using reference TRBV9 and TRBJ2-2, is DSGVTQTPKHLITATGQRVTLRCSPRSGDLSVYWYQQSLDQGLQFLIQYYNGEERAKGNILERFSAQQFPDLHSELNLSSLELGDSALYFCASSKQGASTGELFFGEGSRLTVL.

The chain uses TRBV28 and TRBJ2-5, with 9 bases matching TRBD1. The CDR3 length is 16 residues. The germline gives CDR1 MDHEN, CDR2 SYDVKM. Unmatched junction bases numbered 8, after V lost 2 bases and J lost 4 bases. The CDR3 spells CASSLVTGGFGETQYF. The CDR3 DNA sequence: TGTGCCAGCAGTTTAGTTACAGGGGGCTTTGGAGAGACCCAGTACTTC.

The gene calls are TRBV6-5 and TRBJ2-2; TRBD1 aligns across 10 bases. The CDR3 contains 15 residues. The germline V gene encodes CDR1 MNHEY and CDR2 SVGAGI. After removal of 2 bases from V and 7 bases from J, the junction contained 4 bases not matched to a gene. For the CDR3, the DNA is TGTGCCAGCAGTTACCGACAGGGGGCAGGCGGGGAGCTGTTTTTT. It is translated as CASSYRQGAGGELFF.

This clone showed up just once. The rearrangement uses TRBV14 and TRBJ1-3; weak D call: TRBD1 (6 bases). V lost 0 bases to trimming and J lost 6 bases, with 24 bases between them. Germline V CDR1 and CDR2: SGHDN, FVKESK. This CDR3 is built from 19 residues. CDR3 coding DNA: TGTGCCAGCAGCCAAGATCATGGACAGAGGTGGCCTGAATTAAACACCATATATTTT. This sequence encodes CASSQDHGQRWPELNTIYF.

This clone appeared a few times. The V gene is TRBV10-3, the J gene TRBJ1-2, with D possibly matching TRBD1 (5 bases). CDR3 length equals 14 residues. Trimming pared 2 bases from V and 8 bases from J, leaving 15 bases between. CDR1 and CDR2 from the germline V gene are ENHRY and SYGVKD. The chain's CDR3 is CAISEQGPSEGYTF. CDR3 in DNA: TGTGCCATCAGTGAGCAGGGTCCCTCGGAGGGCTACACCTTC.

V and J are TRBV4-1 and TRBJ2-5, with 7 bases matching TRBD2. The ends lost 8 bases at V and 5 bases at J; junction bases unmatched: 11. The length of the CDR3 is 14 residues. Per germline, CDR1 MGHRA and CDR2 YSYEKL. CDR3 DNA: TGCGCCAGCGCCCGGGAGGTAGTCGGGGAGACCCAGTACTTC. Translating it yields CASAREVVGETQYF.

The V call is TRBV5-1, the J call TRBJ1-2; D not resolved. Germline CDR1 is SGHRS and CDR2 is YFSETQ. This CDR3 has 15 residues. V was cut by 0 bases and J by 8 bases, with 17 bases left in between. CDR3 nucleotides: TGCGCCAGCAGCTTGGAGGGAGGGTCCAGCGGAGGCTACACCTTC. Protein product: CASSLEGGSSGGYTF.

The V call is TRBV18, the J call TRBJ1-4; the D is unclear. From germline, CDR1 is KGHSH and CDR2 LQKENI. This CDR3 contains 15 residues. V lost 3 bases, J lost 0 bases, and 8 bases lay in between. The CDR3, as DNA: TGTGCCAGCTCACCTGAGATAGCAACTAATGAAAAACTGTTTTTT. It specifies CASSPEIATNEKLFF.

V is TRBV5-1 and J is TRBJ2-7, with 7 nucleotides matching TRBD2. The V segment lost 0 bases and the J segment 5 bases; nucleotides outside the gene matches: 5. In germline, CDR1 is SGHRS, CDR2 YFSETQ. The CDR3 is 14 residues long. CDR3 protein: CASSLVGGPDEQYF. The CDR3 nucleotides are TGCGCCAGCAGCTTGGTGGGAGGGCCTGACGAGCAGTACTTC. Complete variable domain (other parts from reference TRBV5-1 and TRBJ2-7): KAGVTQTPRYLIKTRGQQVTLSCSPISGHRSVSWYQQTPGQGLQFLFEYFSETQRNKGNFPGRFSGRQFSNSRSEMNVSTLELGDSALYLCASSLVGGPDEQYFGPGTRLTVT.